These 5 T cell receptor beta chains share one sample of origin, sequenced in a study of shared clonotypes between healthy human individuals. The protocol was immunoSEQ multiplex PCR, while the TCRdb copy is restricted to in-frame clones and leaves out a portion. The sample includes 2 million to 2.5 million clones, approximately 94% of them seen just once. Sequencing used naive CD4+ T cells sorted from blood. Regarding subset: CD45RA+ positively selected. The receptors here all came from a man aged 18 to 29 in good health.

This chain uses TRBV7-2 with TRBJ1-3, with D unresolved. Germline loops: CDR1 SGHTA, CDR2 FQGNSA. The CDR3 consists of 17 residues. V was shortened by 5 bases and J by 0 bases, with 17 bases between the two germline ends. The CDR3 is CASSPMRPMISGNTIYF. Written as DNA, the CDR3 is TGTGCCAGCAGCCCCATGCGGCCGATGATCTCTGGAAACACCATATATTTT.

The chain has TRBV30 and TRBJ2-5, with D perhaps TRBD2 (6 bases). Germline CDR1 reads GTSNPN; CDR2 reads SVGIG (reference sequence). The V end lost 4 bases, the J end lost 5 bases, and 20 bases lay between the germline ends. This CDR3 region has 15 residues. The CDR3 is CAWTLIGTGRETQYF. CDR3 DNA sequence: TGTGCCTGGACCTTAATTGGGACGGGGAGGGAGACCCAGTACTTC.

The chain carries TRBV11-3 and TRBJ2-7; D is perhaps TRBD2 (6 bases). In germline, CDR1 is SGHNT, CDR2 YENEEA. This CDR3 is 13 amino acids long. V lost 2 bases, J lost 7 bases, and 12 bases lay in between. The CDR3 DNA follows: TGTGCCAGCAGCTTAAGCCCGGGGGTAGAGCAGTACTTC. This translates into CASSLSPGVEQYF. Looking up the rest from reference TRBV11-3 and TRBJ2-7 gives the full variable domain: EAGVVQSPRYKIIEKKQPVAFWCNPISGHNTLYWYLQNLGQGPELLIRYENEEAVDDSQLPKDRFSAERLKGVDSTLKIQPAELGDSAVYLCASSLSPGVEQYFGPGTRLTVT.

This chain joins TRBV28 and TRBJ2-7; weak D call: TRBD1 (6 bases). The V end lost 4 bases, the J end lost 2 bases, and 18 bases lay between the germline ends. The CDR3 has 16 residues. Germline CDR1 reads MDHEN; CDR2 reads SYDVKM. In DNA, the CDR3 is TGTGCCAGCAGTTCCATTTCTGACAGGACCCCCTACGAGCAGTACTTC. It is translated as CASSSISDRTPYEQYF. The full variable domain, completed using reference TRBV28 and TRBJ2-7, is DVKVTQSSRYLVKRTGEKVFLECVQDMDHENMFWYRQDPGLGLRLIYFSYDVKMKEKGDIPEGYSVSREKKERFSLILESASTNQTSMYLCASSSISDRTPYEQYFGPGTRLTVT.

This clone occurred once. This chain joins TRBV4-2 and TRBJ1-5; a possible D gene is TRBD1 (6 bases). V was shortened by 4 bases and J by 5 bases, with 33 bases between the two germline ends. CDR1 is LGHNA and CDR2 is YNFKEQ in the germline V gene. There are 21 residues in the CDR3. In DNA form, the CDR3 reads TGTGCCAGCAGCCCGGGGGGCCGGGAAAGGTTAGAGAAGATGGCCCATCAGCCCCAGCATTTT. This encodes CASSPGGRERLEKMAHQPQHF.